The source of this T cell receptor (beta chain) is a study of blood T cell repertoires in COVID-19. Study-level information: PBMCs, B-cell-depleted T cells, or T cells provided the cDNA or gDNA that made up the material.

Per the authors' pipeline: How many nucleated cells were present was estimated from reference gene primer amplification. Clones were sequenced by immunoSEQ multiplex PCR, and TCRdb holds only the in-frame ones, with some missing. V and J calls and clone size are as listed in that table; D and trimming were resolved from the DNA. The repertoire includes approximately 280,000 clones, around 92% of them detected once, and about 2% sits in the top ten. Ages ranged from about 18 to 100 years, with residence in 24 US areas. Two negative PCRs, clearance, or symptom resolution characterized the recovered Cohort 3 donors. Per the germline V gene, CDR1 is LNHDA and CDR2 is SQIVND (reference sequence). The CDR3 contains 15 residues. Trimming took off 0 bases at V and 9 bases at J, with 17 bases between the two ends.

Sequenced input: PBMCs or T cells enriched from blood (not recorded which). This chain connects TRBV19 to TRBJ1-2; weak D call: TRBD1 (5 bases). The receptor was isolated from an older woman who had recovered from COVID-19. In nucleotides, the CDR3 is TGTGCCAGTAGTATAGATCCTTGGCAGGGATGGAGCTACACCTTC. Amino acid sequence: CASSIDPWQGWSYTF.